This TCR beta chain was recorded in a study of siplizumab effects on memory and regulatory T cells. The CDR3 covers 18 residues. V shed 0 bases and J shed 6 bases, with 21 bases lying between them. In germline, CDR1 is LNHDA, CDR2 SQIVND (reference sequence). The assay was immunoSEQ multiplex PCR, and TCRdb's table has in-frame clones only and misses some. The table lists some 100,000 clones, 80% to 95% of them singletons. The specimen sequenced was CD8+ T cells sorted from blood. This TCR was sampled from a human donor in good health. The genes are TRBV19 and TRBJ1-5; D is unresolved. CDR3 in DNA: TGTGCCAGTAGTATAGATATGGCGACCGCCGTTTCTAGTCAGCCCCAGCATTTT. It codes for CASSIDMATAVSSQPQHF. Full variable domain (rest looked up from reference TRBV19 and TRBJ1-5): DGGITQSPKYLFRKEGQNVTLSCEQNLNHDAMYWYRQDPGQGLRLIYYSQIVNDFQKGDIAEGYSVSREKKESFPLTVTSAQKNPTAFYLCASSIDMATAVSSQPQHFGDGTRLSIL.